The 29 T cell receptor beta chains listed next were all sequenced from one sample in a study of beta chain features in type 1 diabetes. Expressed TCRB transcripts were sequenced after all isolated RNA was converted to cDNA. Data came from immunoSEQ multiplex PCR; TCRdb stores just in-frame clones and leaves some out. This sample has approximately 170,000 clones, with 7% to 10% found just once. The sample consisted of central memory CD4+ T cells from blood. These receptors were collected from a woman between 18 and 29 years old in good health.

The chain couples TRBV12-5 to TRBJ2-1, with 7 bases fitting TRBD2. Germline CDR1 LGHNT, CDR2 FRNRAP. The CDR3 sequence is 16 residues long. Trimming took 2 bases from V and 0 from J; bases not matched to a gene: 4. CDR3: CASGLRGGSSYNEQFF. The CDR3 region has the DNA TGTGCTAGTGGTTTGCGAGGCGGGAGCTCCTACAATGAGCAGTTCTTC.

This clone was detected a few times. The chain joins TRBV15 to TRBJ2-5; TRBD2 might be the D (5 bases). The germline V gene has CDR1 LNHNV and CDR2 YYDKDF (reference sequence). The CDR3 is made up of 14 amino acids. The V and J ends lost 1 base and 2 bases respectively, with 8 bases between them. The DNA for the CDR3 is TGTGCCACCAGCAGAGGAGGGAGTCAAGAGACCCAGTACTTC. Translated, it gives CATSRGGSQETQYF.

The chain employs TRBV20-1 and TRBJ1-1; D is unresolved. The V and J ends lost 6 bases and 5 bases respectively, with 7 bases between them. Germline-derived CDR1 and CDR2 are DFQATT and SNEGSKA (reference sequence). The CDR3 extends over 10 amino acids. CDR3 loop: CSAGGTEAFF. The CDR3 DNA is TGCAGTGCCGGAGGGACTGAAGCTTTCTTT.

This clone was counted only a few times. The chain joins TRBV25-1 to TRBJ2-1; 10 positions agree with TRBD2. CDR3 length: 18 amino acids. From germline, CDR1 is MGHDK and CDR2 SYGVNS. V was pared by 3 bases and J by 1 base, with 9 bases of the junction left unmatched. The CDR3 region is CASSDTSGKSVSYNEQFF. The CDR3 coding sequence is TGTGCCAGCAGTGACACTAGCGGGAAAAGCGTATCCTACAATGAGCAGTTCTTC.

V is TRBV11-3 and J is TRBJ2-1; D remains unclear. Trimming removed 1 base from V and 8 bases from J, with 6 bases in between. CDR1 SGHNT and CDR2 YENEEA come from the germline V gene. CDR3 length equals 12 residues. Written as DNA, the CDR3 is TGTGCCAGCAGCTTAGTTAGCCATGAGCAGTTCTTC. This codes for CASSLVSHEQFF.

This clone was detected ten times or more. The J gene is TRBJ2-7, the V gene TRBV7-2; 7 bases align to TRBD2. Germline V gene lookup returns CDR1 SGHTA and CDR2 FQGNSA. CDR3 length: 16 residues. V shed 5 bases, J shed 0 bases, and the junction held 10 bases outside the gene matches. CDR3 sequence (DNA): TGTGCCAGCAGCACCTATAGCGGGTCGAGCTCCTACGAGCAGTACTTC. It codes for CASSTYSGSSSYEQYF. The variable domain in full, completed from reference TRBV7-2 and TRBJ2-7, reads GAGVSQSPSNKVTEKGKDVELRCDPISGHTALYWYRQSLGQGLEFLIYFQGNSAPDKSGLPSDRFSAERTGGSVSTLTIQRTQQEDSAVYLCASSTYSGSSSYEQYFGPGTRLTVT.

This clone appeared a few times. The J gene is TRBJ1-4, the V gene TRBV25-1; D gene unclear. Germline lookup yields CDR1 MGHDK and CDR2 SYGVNS. CDR3 length: 12 amino acids. The V and J ends lost 6 bases and 7 bases respectively, with 9 bases between them. CDR3 sequence: CASRDYSEKLFF. Written as DNA, the CDR3 is TGTGCCAGCAGAGATTACAGTGAAAAACTGTTTTTT.

J is TRBJ2-6 and V is TRBV27, with D possibly being TRBD1 (6 bases). This CDR3 region has 17 residues. Trimming left V 8 bases short and J 0 bases short, with 17 bases between. CDR1 and CDR2 from the germline V gene are MNHEY and SMNVEV (reference sequence). CDR3 bases: TGTGCCAGCGCTCCGGGACACGGAAGCTCTGGGGCCAACGTCCTGACTTTC. Its translation is CASAPGHGSSGANVLTF.

This clone was detected only a few times. The chain is built from TRBV19 and TRBJ1-2; D remains unclear. The CDR3 contains 14 residues. Germline-derived CDR1 and CDR2 are LNHDA and SQIVND (reference sequence). Trimming left V 1 base short and J 6 bases short, with 12 bases between. CDR3 in amino acids: CASSIGAVQDGYTF. CDR3 bases: TGTGCCAGTAGTATAGGGGCTGTGCAGGATGGCTACACCTTC.

This clone was counted only a few times. The chain carries TRBV9 and TRBJ2-3, with 14 positions matching TRBD2. The trim removed 0 bases at V and 5 bases at J, leaving 11 bases unmatched. Germline values: CDR1 SGDLS, CDR2 YYNGEE. The CDR3 length is 19 residues. CDR3 sequence (DNA): TGTGCCAGCAGCGTAGCTCCACTAGGGACTAGCGGGAGTGGAGATACGCAGTATTTT. Protein: CASSVAPLGTSGSGDTQYF.

The chain employs TRBV6-1 and TRBJ1-2, with TRBD1 matching 7 bases. Trimming at V came to 4 bases and at J to 9 bases, leaving 8 bases not matched to a gene. Looked up from germline, CDR1 is MNHNS and CDR2 is SASEGT. This CDR3 has 13 residues. In DNA, the CDR3 is TGTGCCAGCAGTGGGAGACAGGGTTTGAGCTACACCTTC. Translated, it gives CASSGRQGLSYTF.

Many counts were recorded for this clone. This chain joins TRBV7-3 and TRBJ2-1; tentative D call: TRBD1 (6 bases). The CDR3 sequence is 13 residues long. Germline CDR1 is SGHTA and CDR2 is FQGTGA. Trimming took 5 bases from V and 4 from J, leaving 9 bases between them. CDR3 protein: CASSPGTYNEQFF. The CDR3 bases are TGTGCCAGCAGCCCCGGGACATACAATGAGCAGTTCTTC.

The sample holds a few counts of this clone. This rearrangement joins TRBV6-5 to TRBJ2-1; 8 bases line up with TRBD2. This CDR3 has 15 amino acids. Germline CDR1 is MNHEY and CDR2 is SVGAGI. Germline trimming cut 0 bases from V and 8 bases from J; bases unmatched to any gene: 6. The CDR3 spells CASSYSPAGVYEQFF. The CDR3 DNA reads TGTGCCAGCAGTTACTCGCCAGCGGGGGTGTATGAGCAGTTCTTC.

The V call is TRBV25-1, the J call TRBJ1-2; the D is unclear. The CDR3 is made up of 17 amino acids. Per the germline V gene, CDR1 is MGHDK and CDR2 is SYGVNS. V lost 3 bases and J 4 bases, leaving 21 bases between the germline ends. The chain's CDR3 is CASSDSPLDLPGYGYTF. In nucleotides, the CDR3 is TGTGCCAGCAGTGACTCCCCTCTAGACTTGCCTGGCTATGGCTACACCTTC.

This clone has only a few counts. The same CDR3 can be traced to other DNA sequences in this sample. The rearrangement joins TRBV5-6 to TRBJ2-3; D is unresolved. This CDR3 is 12 amino acids long. Trimming shortened V by 2 bases and J by 5 bases, and 6 bases separated the two germline ends. Germline values: CDR1 SGHDT, CDR2 YYEEEE. CDR3 region: CASSLGGDTQYF. CDR3 nucleotide sequence: TGTGCCAGCAGCTTAGGCGGAGATACGCAGTATTTT.

This clone was found a few times. The genes are TRBV7-9 and TRBJ2-3; D remains ambiguous. Trimming left V 4 bases short and J 6 bases short, with 8 bases between. The CDR3 extends over 12 amino acids. Germline CDR1 and CDR2: SEHNR and FQNEAQ (reference sequence). In DNA, the CDR3 is TGTGCCAGCAGCTATACGGAGGATACGCAGTATTTT. Protein sequence: CASSYTEDTQYF.

The chain uses TRBV18 and TRBJ2-3, with D uncertain. The germline V gene encodes CDR1 KGHSH and CDR2 LQKENI. The CDR3 spans 14 residues. The V gene lost 0 bases and the J gene lost 4 bases, with 8 bases spanning the gap. The CDR3 sequence is CASSPPSSPDTQYF. The CDR3 bases are TGTGCCAGCTCACCACCTAGCAGCCCAGATACGCAGTATTTT. Complete variable domain (other parts from reference TRBV18 and TRBJ2-3): NAGVMQNPRHLVRRRGQEARLRCSPMKGHSHVYWYRQLPEEGLKFMVYLQKENIIDESGMPKERFSAEFPKEGPSILRIQQVVRGDSAAYFCASSPPSSPDTQYFGPGTRLTVL.

The chain recombines TRBV6-5 with TRBJ1-2; D is possibly TRBD1 (5 bases). The CDR3 has 12 residues. Germline lookup yields CDR1 MNHEY and CDR2 SVGAGI. V was pared by 6 bases and J by 8 bases, with 13 bases between. The CDR3 DNA reads TGTGCCAGCAGAAGGGGTCTAGAGGGCTACACCTTC. It specifies CASRRGLEGYTF.

Only a few counts were recorded for this clone. This chain connects TRBV25-1 to TRBJ1-2, with a possible D match to TRBD1 (6 bases). Trimming removed 1 base from V and 5 bases from J, with 11 bases in between. CDR3 length equals 14 residues. Germline V lookup: CDR1 MGHDK, CDR2 SYGVNS. The CDR3 spells CASSEWTDSYGYTF. The DNA of the CDR3 is TGTGCCAGCAGTGAATGGACAGATTCGTATGGCTACACCTTC.

This clone occurred a few times. A read error may produce the germline difference seen at one junction end. The chain joins TRBV7-7 to TRBJ2-2; 8 bases map to TRBD1. Germline V gene lookup returns CDR1 SSHAT and CDR2 FNYEAQ (reference sequence). This CDR3 spans 15 amino acids. The CDR3 DNA sequence: TGTGCTAGCAGCTCTGTTGACAGGGGTCACGGGGAGCTGTTTTTT. It encodes CASSSVDRGHGELFF.

The chain carries TRBV5-1 and TRBJ2-5; D gene uncertain. V gave up 4 bases and J gave up 1 base, with 11 bases separating them. CDR1 and CDR2 (germline): SGHRS, YFSETQ. This CDR3 has 14 residues. In DNA, the CDR3 is TGCGCCAGCAGCCCAGAAAGACTCCAAGAGACCCAGTACTTC. Translated, it gives CASSPERLQETQYF.

CDR3 in amino acids: CASSQNPAGNNQPQHF. CDR3 DNA sequence: TGCGCCAGCAGCCAAAACCCCGCAGGGAACAATCAGCCCCAGCATTTT. The chain joins TRBV5-1 to TRBJ1-5, with a possible D match to TRBD1 (5 bases). Trimming left V 4 bases short and J 3 bases short, with 17 bases between. Germline CDR1 SGHRS, CDR2 YFSETQ. This CDR3 is 16 amino acids long.

This clone was detected only a few times. This chain links TRBV10-3 with TRBJ2-6; 8 bases line up with TRBD2. The germline V gene encodes CDR1 ENHRY and CDR2 SYGVKD. J was trimmed by 6 bases and V by 10 bases; bases with no gene match: 11. The CDR3 is 15 residues long. CDR3 sequence reads: CATTGGPGEANVLTF. For the CDR3, the DNA is TGTGCCACTACGGGGGGGCCCGGGGAGGCCAACGTCCTGACTTTC.

This clone occurred a few times. The gene calls are TRBV28 and TRBJ1-2; D is ambiguous. V lost 5 bases to trimming and J lost 4 bases, with 11 bases between them. Germline loops: CDR1 MDHEN, CDR2 SYDVKM. CDR3 length: 13 amino acids. The CDR3 nucleotides read TGTGCCAGCAGTCTTGGCAGTGGCTATGGCTACACCTTC. It specifies CASSLGSGYGYTF.

This clone was seen only a few times. The chain has TRBV5-1 and TRBJ2-7; maybe TRBD1 (5 bases). V was shortened by 5 bases and J by 5 bases, with 11 bases between the two germline ends. Per the germline V gene, CDR1 is SGHRS and CDR2 is YFSETQ. The CDR3 loop spans 12 amino acids. The CDR3 DNA reads as TGCGCCAGCAGGGAACCAGGGAACGAGCAGTACTTC. It is translated as CASREPGNEQYF.

The chain employs TRBV7-8 and TRBJ2-5; D might be TRBD2 (6 bases). The CDR3 spans 14 residues. Germline values: CDR1 SGHVS, CDR2 FQNEAQ. V lost 5 bases to trimming and J lost 2 bases, with 12 bases between them. The DNA of the CDR3 is TGTGCCAGCAGCCCCAGGGACTGGCAAGAGACCCAGTACTTC. This codes for CASSPRDWQETQYF.

This clone has more than one count but fewer than ten. The chain carries TRBV2 and TRBJ1-1; TRBD1 agrees at 7 bases. Germline-derived CDR1 and CDR2 are SNHLY and FYNNEI. The CDR3 contains 11 residues. Trimming cost V 8 bases and J 11 bases; bases outside gene matches: 8. CDR3 nucleotide sequence: TGTGCCAGCGGGGAGACAGGGCGGGCTTTCTTT. This sequence encodes CASGETGRAFF. The full variable domain, completed using reference TRBV2 and TRBJ1-1, is EPEVTQTPSHQVTQMGQEVILRCVPISNHLYFYWYRQILGQKVEFLVSFYNNEISEKSEIFDDQFSVERPDGSNFTLKIRSTKLEDSAMYFCASGETGRAFFGQGTRLTVV.

In the case of this clone: The germline gene is not matched at one end of the junction; a read error may be the cause. The V gene is TRBV5-4, the J gene TRBJ1-6; possible D gene TRBD1, 5 bases. The CDR3 is made up of 16 amino acids. Germline-derived CDR1 and CDR2 are SGHNT and YYREEE (reference sequence). Here the CDR3 reads CASSPRTGTPDSPLHF. The CDR3 DNA reads TGCGCCAGCAGCCCCAGAACCGGGACTCCTGATTCACCCCTCCACTTT.

Only a few counts were recorded for this clone. The chain is built from TRBV19 and TRBJ1-1, with 9 bases fitting TRBD1. The germline V gene encodes CDR1 LNHDA and CDR2 SQIVND (reference sequence). V gave up 3 bases and J gave up 10 bases; unmatched junction bases: 9. CDR3 size: 14 residues. The CDR3 is CASSIQSTGGLAFF. CDR3 sequence (DNA): TGTGCCAGTAGTATCCAGTCGACAGGGGGATTAGCTTTCTTT.